This T cell receptor (beta chain) derives from a study of blood T cell repertoires in COVID-19. Study overall: Samples came from the United States, Italy and Spain, spanning acute and convalescent COVID-19.

Germline CDR1 reads SGDLS; CDR2 reads YYNGEE. The CDR3 covers 17 residues. Germline trimming cut 0 bases from V and 8 bases from J; bases unmatched to any gene: 13. Clones were sequenced by immunoSEQ multiplex PCR, and TCRdb holds only the in-frame ones, with some missing. This table holds a few hundred thousand clones, approximately 88% found once. The TCR sequence derives from a middle-aged woman who had recovered from COVID-19. The genes are TRBV9 and TRBJ2-1; 8 positions match TRBD2. The sequenced sample was peripheral blood. The CDR3 nucleotides read TGTGCCAGCAGCGTAGTTTTCGGGAGGGCCGACCCCCATGAGCAGTTCTTC. Translating gives CASSVVFGRADPHEQFF.